This is a list of T cell receptor beta chains from one sample in a study of CD8+ T cells in alopecia areata. Only in-frame clones appear in the TCRdb table, and some are missing; sequencing was by immunoSEQ multiplex PCR. This sample has 65,000 to 100,000 clones; 51% occur once, and the top ten carry under 6.5%. The source material was NKG2D-high CD8+ T cells sorted from blood. Receptor source: a human donor with alopecia areata. The CDR3 runs from the conserved cysteine through the conserved F or W. Each record gives: clone size, D gene, V gene, J gene, CDR3 protein, CDR3 DNA. The D gene is left open where the match is weak. Not every row has a clone size; where given, it reads once, few, many or a size class.

clone_size: .; d_call: .; v_call: TRBV28; j_call: TRBJ1-2; cdr3_aa: CASSETGTASWSYTF; cdr3_nt: TGTGCCAGCAGTGAAACCGGGACTGCGTCATGGAGCTACACCTTC
clone_size: .; d_call: TRBD2; v_call: TRBV11-2; j_call: TRBJ2-5; cdr3_aa: CASSFSGGLAGGQETQYF; cdr3_nt: TGTGCCAGCAGCTTCTCCGGTGGACTAGCGGGGGGACAAGAGACCCAGTACTTC
clone_size: .; d_call: .; v_call: TRBV11-2; j_call: TRBJ2-7; cdr3_aa: CASSLDYEQYF; cdr3_nt: TGTGCCAGCAGCTTGGACTACGAGCAGTACTTC
clone_size: .; d_call: .; v_call: TRBV5-1; j_call: TRBJ2-3; cdr3_aa: CASSLDGTDTQYF; cdr3_nt: TGCGCCAGCAGCTTGGACGGGACAGATACGCAGTATTTT
clone_size: once; d_call: .; v_call: TRBV27; j_call: TRBJ2-1; cdr3_aa: CASSFAGTQAFF; cdr3_nt: TGTGCCAGCAGTTTCGCCGGGACCCAAGCGTTCTTC
clone_size: few; d_call: .; v_call: TRBV5-1; j_call: TRBJ1-2; cdr3_aa: CASSPWADGNYGYTF; cdr3_nt: TGCGCCAGCAGCCCTTGGGCTGACGGGAACTATGGCTACACCTTC
clone_size: .; d_call: .; v_call: TRBV4-2; j_call: TRBJ2-6; cdr3_aa: CASSQDRPASGANVLTF; cdr3_nt: TGTGCCAGCAGCCAGGATAGACCGGCCTCTGGGGCCAACGTCCTGACTTTC
clone_size: .; d_call: .; v_call: TRBV30; j_call: TRBJ2-7; cdr3_aa: CAWSATAYEQYF; cdr3_nt: TGTGCCTGGAGCGCAACAGCGTACGAGCAGTACTTC
clone_size: .; d_call: .; v_call: TRBV4-1; j_call: TRBJ2-1; cdr3_aa: CASSQVRAGPNEQFF; cdr3_nt: TGCGCCAGCAGCCAGGTGCGGGCTGGGCCTAATGAGCAGTTCTTC
clone_size: few; d_call: .; v_call: TRBV30; j_call: TRBJ2-5; cdr3_aa: CAWAPGPQETQYF; cdr3_nt: TGTGCCTGGGCCCCGGGACCGCAAGAGACCCAGTACTTC
clone_size: .; d_call: .; v_call: TRBV15; j_call: TRBJ1-2; cdr3_aa: CATSYDRDGYTF; cdr3_nt: TGTGCCACCAGCTACGACAGAGATGGCTACACCTTC
clone_size: few; d_call: .; v_call: TRBV7-9; j_call: TRBJ2-5; cdr3_aa: CASSPLLPLETQYF; cdr3_nt: TGTGCCAGCAGCCCCCTCCTACCCCTAGAGACCCAGTACTTC
clone_size: .; d_call: TRBD2; v_call: TRBV27; j_call: TRBJ2-7; cdr3_aa: CASISGTSEQYF; cdr3_nt: TGTGCCAGCATCTCCGGGACTAGCGAGCAGTACTTC
clone_size: few; d_call: .; v_call: TRBV29-1; j_call: TRBJ2-5; cdr3_aa: CSVEGQQETQYF; cdr3_nt: TGCAGCGTTGAAGGACAGCAAGAGACCCAGTACTTC
clone_size: few; d_call: .; v_call: TRBV4-1; j_call: TRBJ2-7; cdr3_aa: CASSHPGSSYEQYF; cdr3_nt: TGCGCCAGCAGCCATCCAGGGAGCTCCTACGAGCAGTACTTC
clone_size: .; d_call: .; v_call: TRBV27; j_call: TRBJ2-4; cdr3_aa: CASQGLANIQYF; cdr3_nt: TGTGCCAGTCAGGGTTTGGCGAACATTCAGTACTTC